Presented here are 23 T cell receptor beta chains from one specimen sequenced in a study of cytomegalovirus exposure and HLA in healthy donors. This PCR relied on a set of 60 Vbeta primers and 13 Jbeta primers. Some clones are missing from TCRdb's copy, which holds only in-frame ones; the method was immunoSEQ multiplex PCR. The data contain about 59,000 clones, 80% of them singletons. The sample was PBMCs. The source of these receptors is a woman aged 40 to 49 in good health and CMV-seronegative.

This clone was seen more than once but under ten times. V is TRBV4-1 and J is TRBJ2-7, with 7 positions matching TRBD2. CDR1 and CDR2 from the germline V gene are MGHRA and YSYEKL. The V and J ends lost 1 base and 1 base, in that order; junction bases with no gene match: 4. This CDR3 has 15 residues. CDR3 nucleotides: TGCGCCAGCAGCCAAGCGGCTAGCGGATCCTACGAGCAGTACTTC. It codes for CASSQAASGSYEQYF.

This clone was recorded once. J is TRBJ1-5 and V is TRBV7-9; D is unclear. The germline gives CDR1 SEHNR, CDR2 FQNEAQ (reference sequence). The CDR3 spans 14 residues. The ends were cut back, 0 bases at V and 1 base at J, with 4 bases in the middle. The DNA of the CDR3 is TGTGCCAGCAGCTTAGCTGGCAGCAATCAGCCCCAGCATTTT. Translated: CASSLAGSNQPQHF.

The chain carries TRBV28 and TRBJ2-1; 9 bases agree with TRBD2. With 5 bases clipped from V and 5 bases from J, the junction kept 7 bases outside the gene matches. This CDR3 is 15 amino acids long. Germline V gives CDR1 MDHEN, CDR2 SYDVKM. CDR3 residues: CASSLSGSGNNEQFF. The DNA of the CDR3 is TGTGCCAGCAGTCTTAGCGGGAGTGGCAACAATGAGCAGTTCTTC.

This chain connects TRBV29-1 to TRBJ2-5; TRBD1 is a possible D gene (6 bases). The CDR3 has 13 amino acids. The germline V and J ends were trimmed by 3 bases and 0 bases, with 8 bases remaining between them. Germline CDR1 is SQVTM and CDR2 is ANQGSEA. The CDR3 loop reads CSVEGAYQETQYF. The DNA of the CDR3 is TGCAGCGTTGAGGGGGCGTACCAAGAGACCCAGTACTTC.

This clone has a handful of counts. This CDR3 reads CASSLGGGAAGETQYF. CDR3 nucleotides: TGTGCCAGCAGCTTGGGTGGGGGGGCGGCAGGGGAGACCCAGTACTTC. The chain recombines TRBV5-4 with TRBJ2-5; tentative D call: TRBD2 (7 bases). Trimming removed 0 bases at V and 5 bases at J, with 17 bases between. The CDR3 has 16 residues. Germline V gene sequence: CDR1 SGHNT, CDR2 YYREEE (reference sequence).

This rearrangement joins TRBV19 to TRBJ1-5; D is unresolved. The CDR3 extends over 15 amino acids. The V end was cut by 1 base, the J end by 4 bases, with 11 bases between. Germline values: CDR1 LNHDA, CDR2 SQIVND (reference sequence). CDR3 region: CASSIGSHPNQPQHF. The CDR3 DNA reads TGTGCCAGTAGTATAGGAAGCCACCCTAATCAGCCCCAGCATTTT. The variable domain in full, with the rest retrieved from reference TRBV19 and TRBJ1-5, is DGGITQSPKYLFRKEGQNVTLSCEQNLNHDAMYWYRQDPGQGLRLIYYSQIVNDFQKGDIAEGYSVSREKKESFPLTVTSAQKNPTAFYLCASSIGSHPNQPQHFGDGTRLSIL.

There are a few counts of this clone. V usage is TRBV9 and J usage is TRBJ1-2; TRBD1 matches at 7 bases. Losses at the gene ends were 3 bases for V and 4 bases for J; bases not matched to a gene: 3. The CDR3 has 13 amino acids. Per the germline V gene, CDR1 is SGDLS and CDR2 is YYNGEE. The chain's CDR3 is CASSGGQPYGYTF. The CDR3 DNA reads TGTGCCAGCAGCGGGGGACAGCCCTATGGCTACACCTTC.

This rearrangement joins TRBV18 to TRBJ1-5; D is possibly TRBD1 (5 bases). V was clipped by 5 bases and J by 2 bases, with 13 bases between them. The CDR3 contains 15 residues. Germline lookup yields CDR1 KGHSH and CDR2 LQKENI. Written as DNA, the CDR3 is TGTGCCAGCTCAGCAGGGACTCCTCGCAATCAGCCCCAGCATTTT. This codes for CASSAGTPRNQPQHF.

This chain uses TRBV9 with TRBJ2-3; 9 bases are shared with TRBD2. The length of the CDR3 is 17 residues. The J segment lost 1 base and the V segment lost 0 bases, leaving 6 bases of the junction unmatched. From germline, CDR1 is SGDLS and CDR2 YYNGEE. The CDR3 sequence is CASSVGLAATRTDTQYF. The CDR3 DNA sequence: TGTGCCAGCAGCGTAGGACTAGCGGCAACCCGCACAGATACGCAGTATTTT.

This chain uses TRBV27 with TRBJ2-1; D perhaps matches TRBD2 (6 bases). The ends were cut back, 2 bases at V and 8 bases at J, with 19 bases in the middle. This CDR3 spans 16 amino acids. In germline, CDR1 is MNHEY, CDR2 SMNVEV (reference sequence). The CDR3 protein is CASSLPRGLQVDEQFF. The CDR3 nucleotides are TGTGCCAGCAGTTTACCGCGTGGACTACAAGTAGATGAGCAGTTCTTC.

This rearrangement joins TRBV7-8 to TRBJ2-5; 7 nucleotides line up with TRBD1. Germline lookup yields CDR1 SGHVS and CDR2 FQNEAQ. V shed 0 bases, J shed 2 bases, and the junction held 3 bases outside the gene matches. CDR3 length: 15 amino acids. CDR3 in amino acids: CASSLAGTVQETQYF. The CDR3 DNA is TGTGCCAGCAGCTTAGCAGGGACAGTACAAGAGACCCAGTACTTC.

The chain joins TRBV19 to TRBJ1-5, with 8 bases that match TRBD1. The J segment lost 2 bases and the V segment lost 5 bases, leaving 11 bases of the junction unmatched. CDR3 length: 17 amino acids. Per germline, CDR1 LNHDA and CDR2 SQIVND (reference sequence). The CDR3 region is CASSPGTGQGGNQPQHF. In DNA form, the CDR3 reads TGTGCCAGTAGTCCGGGGACAGGTCAAGGTGGCAATCAGCCCCAGCATTTT.

The chain has TRBV5-1 and TRBJ2-5, with 9 positions matching TRBD2. The germline V gene has CDR1 SGHRS and CDR2 YFSETQ. V lost 4 bases, J lost 0 bases, and 7 bases stayed unmatched. The CDR3 is 16 residues long. Written as DNA, the CDR3 is TGCGCCAGCAGCCCGAAGACTAGCGGAAACCAAGAGACCCAGTACTTC. It is translated as CASSPKTSGNQETQYF.

J is TRBJ1-6 and V is TRBV10-3; 9 bases are a match to TRBD1. V was pared by 6 bases and J by 7 bases, with 4 bases of the junction left unmatched. This CDR3 has 14 amino acids. The germline V gene encodes CDR1 ENHRY and CDR2 SYGVKD. The CDR3 loop reads CAISVQGANSPLHF. CDR3 coding DNA: TGTGCCATCAGCGTACAGGGGGCGAATTCACCCCTCCACTTT.

The chain combines TRBV7-9 with TRBJ2-3; 7 positions match TRBD2. The CDR3 totals 19 residues. J gave up 3 bases and V 4 bases, and 19 bases lay outside the gene matches. Germline-derived CDR1 and CDR2 are SEHNR and FQNEAQ (reference sequence). As DNA, the CDR3 is TGTGCCAGCAGCTCCACAGGCCCCAGCCGTCTAGCGGAGACAGATACGCAGTATTTT. The encoded protein is CASSSTGPSRLAETDTQYF.

The chain links TRBV30 to TRBJ2-1; D not resolved. V shed 1 base and J shed 6 bases, with 13 bases lying between them. This CDR3 is built from 14 residues. CDR1 is GTSNPN, CDR2 SVGIG, per germline (reference sequence). CDR3 bases: TGTGCCTGGAGTGGCCAAGACTTCCGCAATGAGCAGTTCTTC. Protein sequence: CAWSGQDFRNEQFF.

The chain links TRBV19 to TRBJ2-5, with a weak D call TRBD1 (6 bases). V was clipped by 2 bases and J by 9 bases, with 16 bases between them. Per the germline V gene, CDR1 is LNHDA and CDR2 is SQIVND (reference sequence). CDR3 length: 14 residues. In nucleotides, the CDR3 is TGTGCCAGTAGTATACTCCCGGGGTGGGGGCCCCAGTACTTC. Translating it yields CASSILPGWGPQYF.

The CDR3 sequence: CASSQAVYGDTQYF. In DNA, the CDR3 is TGCGCCAGCAGCCAGGCTGTTTATGGAGATACGCAGTATTTT. The rearrangement uses TRBV4-3 and TRBJ2-3, with no clear D. In germline, CDR1 is LGHNA, CDR2 YSLEER. V lost 3 bases and J 5 bases, leaving 12 bases between the germline ends. The CDR3 is 14 amino acids.

CDR3 loop: CASGLRSGGTVYGYTF. CDR3 DNA: TGTGCCAGTGGACTTCGAAGCGGGGGGACAGTCTATGGCTACACCTTC. V gene TRBV19 combines with J gene TRBJ1-2, with 7 positions matching TRBD1. Germline CDR1 LNHDA, CDR2 SQIVND (reference sequence). J lost 4 bases, V lost 8 bases, and 16 bases had no gene match. This CDR3 region has 16 residues.

This rearrangement joins TRBV9 to TRBJ2-1, with D hard to call. Germline CDR1 reads SGDLS; CDR2 reads YYNGEE. Trimming left V 0 bases short and J 7 bases short, with 14 bases between. The length of the CDR3 is 15 residues. The CDR3 here is CASSVEPTKMNEQFF. The CDR3 bases are TGTGCCAGCAGCGTAGAGCCTACCAAGATGAATGAGCAGTTCTTC.

The sample holds a few counts of this clone. The gene calls are TRBV28 and TRBJ2-7; tentatively, D is TRBD1 (8 bases). Germline V lookup: CDR1 MDHEN, CDR2 SYDVKM. The CDR3 runs 15 residues. V gave up 5 bases and J gave up 6 bases, with 20 bases separating them. The CDR3 loop is CASSDPQGGMSEQYF. The CDR3 bases are TGTGCCAGCAGTGACCCACAGGGGGGGATGTCCGAGCAGTACTTC.

A single count supports this clone. The chain has TRBV5-6 and TRBJ2-3; TRBD2 matches at 8 bases. Trimming cost V 3 bases and J 5 bases; bases outside gene matches: 11. Germline CDR1 is SGHDT and CDR2 is YYEEEE. The CDR3 runs to 16 residues. CDR3 bases: TGTGCCAGCAGCTCGGGGGGGGCGGGAGTGGGAGATACGCAGTATTTT. Translating it yields CASSSGGAGVGDTQYF.

This clone was recorded once. This rearrangement joins TRBV27 to TRBJ1-1; 9 nucleotides agree with TRBD1. The CDR3 covers 18 residues. V gave up 6 bases and J gave up 0 bases; unmatched junction bases: 14. Germline CDR1 is MNHEY and CDR2 is SMNVEV (reference sequence). The CDR3 nucleotides read TGTGCCAGCAGAAGACTCCTCCGGGACAGGGAGGTGAACACTGAAGCTTTCTTT. Residues: CASRRLLRDREVNTEAFF.